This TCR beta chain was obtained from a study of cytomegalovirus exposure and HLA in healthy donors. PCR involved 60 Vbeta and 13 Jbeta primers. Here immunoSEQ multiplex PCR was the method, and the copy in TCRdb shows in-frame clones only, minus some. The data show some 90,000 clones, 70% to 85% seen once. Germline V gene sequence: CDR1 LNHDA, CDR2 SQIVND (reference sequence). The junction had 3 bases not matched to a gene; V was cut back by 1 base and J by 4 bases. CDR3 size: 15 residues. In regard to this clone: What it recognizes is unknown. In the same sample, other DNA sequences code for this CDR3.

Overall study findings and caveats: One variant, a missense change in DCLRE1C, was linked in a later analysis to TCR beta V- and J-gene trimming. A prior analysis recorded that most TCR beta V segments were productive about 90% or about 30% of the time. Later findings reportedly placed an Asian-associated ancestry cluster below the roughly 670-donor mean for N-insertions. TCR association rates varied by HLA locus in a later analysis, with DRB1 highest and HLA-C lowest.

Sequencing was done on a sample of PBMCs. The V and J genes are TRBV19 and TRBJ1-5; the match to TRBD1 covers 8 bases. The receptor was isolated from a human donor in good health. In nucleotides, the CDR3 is TGTGCCAGTAGTATAGCGACAGGGGCAAATCAGCCCCAGCATTTT. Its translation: CASSIATGANQPQHF.